Presented here are 16 T cell receptor beta chains from one specimen sequenced in a study of OX40 agonist ivuxolimab in advanced cancers. Repertoires were generated with immunoSEQ multiplex PCR, while TCRdb's copy carries only in-frame clones and drops some. The sample holds about 100,000 clones, about 89% seen once. Sequencing was performed on CD4+ or CD8+ T cells sorted from blood, taken in a trial of the OX40 agonist ivuxolimab. The receptor set was obtained from an adult with an advanced solid tumor such as melanoma, head and neck, liver or kidney cancer.

The CDR3 DNA reads TGCAGCGTCATGAGGACTAGCGGGAGGACAGATACGCAGTATTTT. Translation: CSVMRTSGRTDTQYF. The chain joins TRBV29-1 to TRBJ2-3, with TRBD2 matching over 14 bases. CDR3 length: 15 amino acids. Looked up from germline, CDR1 is SQVTM and CDR2 is ANQGSEA. Trimming took 6 bases from V and 3 from J; bases not matched to a gene: 5.

This sequence joins TRBV12-2 and TRBJ2-1; TRBD2 is the table's D call, not checked against the DNA. TRBV12-2 is a listed pseudogene. The CDR3 has 16 residues. The CDR3 region is CASRLVSGGAYNEQFF. The CDR3 DNA sequence: TGTGCAAGTCGCTTAGTTAGCGGGGGGGCCTACAATGAGCAGTTCTTC.

With regard to this clone: Other DNA sequences of this sample code for an identical CDR3. V and J are TRBV2 and TRBJ1-5; no clear D gene. There are 13 residues in the CDR3. Deletions cut 6 bases from V and 1 base from J, with 7 bases between. Germline loops: CDR1 SNHLY, CDR2 FYNNEI. CDR3 bases: TGTGCCAGCAGAGAGCGAAGCAATCAGCCCCAGCATTTT. Residues: CASRERSNQPQHF.

The chain recombines TRBV9 with TRBJ2-6; D uncertain. Trimming left V 4 bases short and J 0 bases short, with 8 bases between. The V gene's germline CDR1 is SGDLS and CDR2 YYNGEE. The CDR3 consists of 15 residues. The CDR3 sequence is CASSMGSSGANVLTF. The CDR3 DNA reads TGTGCCAGCAGCATGGGAAGCTCTGGGGCCAACGTCCTGACTTTC.

The J gene is TRBJ2-7, the V gene TRBV27, with 12 positions matching TRBD2. V shed 6 bases and J 2 bases; nucleotides not matched to a gene: 8. The CDR3 has 16 amino acids. Germline lookup yields CDR1 MNHEY and CDR2 SMNVEV (reference sequence). The CDR3 sequence: CASRNLAGGRTYEQYF. The DNA of the CDR3 is TGTGCCAGCAGAAACCTAGCGGGAGGGCGAACCTACGAGCAGTACTTC.

The chain uses TRBV2 and TRBJ2-5, with D perhaps assigned TRBD1 or TRBD2 (6 bases each). This CDR3 region has 13 residues. Germline V lookup: CDR1 SNHLY, CDR2 FYNNEI. V dropped 10 bases and J dropped 5 bases, with 17 bases sitting between them. The CDR3 nucleotides read TGTGCCACTAAGACCGGGGGCTGGGAGACCCAGTACTTC. Amino acid sequence: CATKTGGWETQYF.

The chain joins TRBV5-1 to TRBJ1-4; possible D gene TRBD1, 5 bases. Germline V CDR1 and CDR2: SGHRS, YFSETQ. V was clipped by 0 bases and J by 7 bases, with 13 bases between them. The CDR3 extends over 15 amino acids. The CDR3 region is CASSLVAGGSEKLFF. CDR3 nucleotide sequence: TGCGCCAGCAGCTTGGTCGCGGGGGGGAGTGAAAAACTGTTTTTT.

As DNA, the CDR3 is TGCGCCAGCAGCCAGGACGGTGGCCTTGGCGAGCTGTTTTTT. Amino acids: CASSQDGGLGELFF. The V call is TRBV4-1, the J call TRBJ2-2; no clear D. CDR3 length equals 14 residues. CDR1 is MGHRA, CDR2 YSYEKL, per germline. V lost 3 bases to trimming and J lost 11 bases, with 16 bases between them.

The chain links TRBV5-6 to TRBJ2-3; TRBD2 matches at 9 bases. The J segment lost 2 bases and the V segment lost 2 bases, leaving 6 bases of the junction unmatched. Germline V gene data show CDR1 as SGHDT and CDR2 as YYEEEE. CDR3 length equals 16 residues. CDR3 sequence (DNA): TGTGCCAGCAGCTTATACTCTAGCGGGGCCACAGATACGCAGTATTTT. This translates into CASSLYSSGATDTQYF. Complete variable domain (other parts from reference TRBV5-6 and TRBJ2-3): DAGVTQSPTHLIKTRGQQVTLRCSPKSGHDTVSWYQQALGQGPQFIFQYYEEEERQRGNFPDRFSGHQFPNYSSELNVNALLLGDSALYLCASSLYSSGATDTQYFGPGTRLTVL.

CDR3 coding DNA: TGTGCCACCAAAGGGGTCCAGGGGAACACCGGGGAGCTGTTTTTT. Translated: CATKGVQGNTGELFF. This chain uses TRBV6-1 with TRBJ2-2; D possibly corresponds to TRBD1 (5 bases). V was clipped by 10 bases and J by 1 base, with 16 bases between them. The CDR3 runs to 15 residues. The V gene's germline CDR1 is MNHNS and CDR2 SASEGT.

The rearrangement links TRBV5-1 to TRBJ2-1, with 7 nucleotides matching TRBD2. Germline assignment: CDR1 SGHRS and CDR2 YFSETQ. This CDR3 comprises 16 residues. V shed 3 bases and J 9 bases; nucleotides not matched to a gene: 15. In DNA, the CDR3 is TGCGCCAGCAGCTCTGGGGGGACTACCTATAGGGGTGAGCAGTTCTTC. The encoded protein is CASSSGGTTYRGEQFF.

This chain connects TRBV27 to TRBJ1-2; D possibly corresponds to TRBD1 (5 bases). The CDR3 extends over 14 amino acids. CDR1 and CDR2 (germline): MNHEY, SMNVEV (reference sequence). V was trimmed by 3 bases and J by 5 bases, leaving 13 bases between them. CDR3 in DNA: TGTGCCAGCAGTTTTGGGGGGGATACATATGGCTACACCTTC. This translates into CASSFGGDTYGYTF.

This clone was seen a handful of times. CDR3 DNA sequence: TGTGCCAGCAGCGTAGACTGGGCGGGAAGGACCCAGTACTTC. Translation: CASSVDWAGRTQYF. The chain couples TRBV9 to TRBJ2-5; TRBD2 might be the D (6 bases). The CDR3 has 14 residues. V gave up 0 bases and J gave up 7 bases, with 13 bases separating them. The germline V gene has CDR1 SGDLS and CDR2 YYNGEE.

The chain combines TRBV2 with TRBJ2-7, with D perhaps being TRBD1 or TRBD2 (6 bases each). This CDR3 has 15 amino acids. V lost 4 bases, J lost 0 bases, and 13 bases lay in between. Germline V gives CDR1 SNHLY, CDR2 FYNNEI. For the CDR3, the DNA is TGTGCCAGCAGTGCCCGGGGGCATACCTCCTACGAGCAGTACTTC. Translating it yields CASSARGHTSYEQYF.

This clone was observed a single time. The V gene is TRBV15, the J gene TRBJ2-1; D unclear. This CDR3 has 13 amino acids. Germline CDR1 reads LNHNV; CDR2 reads YYDKDF (reference sequence). Between the trimmed V and J ends, which lost 0 bases and 8 bases, there was a span of 8 bases. The CDR3 nucleotides are TGTGCCACCAGCAGAGACACTTCAGATGAGCAGTTCTTC. Amino acids: CATSRDTSDEQFF.

This clone was observed a single time. This chain links TRBV5-4 with TRBJ1-4, with 8 positions matching TRBD1. This CDR3 has 14 amino acids. Germline CDR1 is SGHNT and CDR2 is YYREEE (reference sequence). The ends lost 4 bases at V and 7 bases at J; junction bases unmatched: 6. The CDR3 loop is CASSTDRGTEKLFF. CDR3 nucleotide sequence: TGTGCCAGCAGCACCGACAGGGGAACTGAAAAACTGTTTTTT.